The 21 T cell receptor beta chains reported below all come from one sample, sequenced in a study of T cell responses to AZD1222 COVID-19 vaccine. Clones were sequenced by immunoSEQ multiplex PCR, and TCRdb holds only the in-frame ones, with some missing. The table records around 100,000 clones, less than 90% of them present only once. This sample comprised peripheral blood, obtained on day 0 of AZD1222 vaccination. These receptors all come from an adult in good health.

This chain connects TRBV5-1 to TRBJ1-6; no clear D gene. Germline CDR1 reads SGHRS; CDR2 reads YFSETQ. The V end lost 0 bases, the J end lost 7 bases, and 5 bases lay between the germline ends. CDR3 length: 13 amino acids. The CDR3 DNA sequence: TGCGCCAGCAGCTTGGGTGAAAATTCACCCCTCCACTTT. It codes for CASSLGENSPLHF.

The genes are TRBV2 and TRBJ2-1, with D unresolved. V lost 3 bases to trimming and J lost 0 bases, with 15 bases between them. This CDR3 region has 17 residues. The germline V gene has CDR1 SNHLY and CDR2 FYNNEI. This CDR3 is CASSDFPNWASYNEQFF. CDR3 sequence (DNA): TGTGCCAGCAGTGATTTCCCCAATTGGGCCTCCTACAATGAGCAGTTCTTC.

The chain has TRBV5-1 and TRBJ2-2; D is unresolved. The CDR3 loop spans 13 amino acids. The V gene lost 0 bases and the J gene lost 5 bases, with 5 bases spanning the gap. The germline V gene encodes CDR1 SGHRS and CDR2 YFSETQ. The CDR3 DNA reads as TGCGCCAGCAGCTTGGTGGCGACCGGGGAGCTGTTTTTT. Translation: CASSLVATGELFF.

The chain has TRBV19 and TRBJ2-2; TRBD2 aligns across 8 bases. V lost 6 bases to trimming and J lost 4 bases; unmatched junction nucleotides: 10. Germline CDR1 reads LNHDA; CDR2 reads SQIVND (reference sequence). The CDR3 totals 16 residues. The CDR3 region is CASSGRAGLGTGELFF. CDR3 coding DNA: TGTGCCAGTAGCGGGAGGGCCGGGTTAGGCACCGGGGAGCTGTTTTTT.

In its sample, this clone was seen once. This chain joins TRBV11-3 and TRBJ2-7; the D is unclear. Trimming stripped 4 bases from V and 5 bases from J, with 12 bases between. There are 13 residues in the CDR3. Germline CDR1 SGHNT, CDR2 YENEEA. As DNA, the CDR3 is TGTGCCAGCAGCTCGCTGTATGGGGACGAGCAGTACTTC. It translates to CASSSLYGDEQYF.

V gene TRBV10-3 combines with J gene TRBJ2-7; 7 bases map to TRBD2. CDR1 is ENHRY, CDR2 SYGVKD, per germline. The V segment lost 7 bases and the J segment 4 bases; nucleotides outside the gene matches: 7. This CDR3 has 13 residues. CDR3 residues: CAINGGSRYEQYF. The CDR3, as DNA: TGTGCCATCAATGGCGGGAGTCGGTACGAGCAGTACTTC.

The CDR3 coding sequence is TGTGCCAGCAGTTCTTTTCGGGACAGATCCTATGGCTACACCTTC. Translation: CASSSFRDRSYGYTF. V gene TRBV27 combines with J gene TRBJ1-2; TRBD1 matches at 7 bases. Trimming took 4 bases from V and 4 from J; bases not matched to a gene: 9. Germline CDR1 reads MNHEY; CDR2 reads SMNVEV (reference sequence). This CDR3 region has 15 residues.

The rearrangement uses TRBV4-1 and TRBJ2-2, with D perhaps TRBD2 (6 bases). The CDR3 spans 15 residues. Trimming shortened V by 3 bases and J by 4 bases, and 12 bases separated the two germline ends. CDR1 MGHRA and CDR2 YSYEKL come from the germline V gene. The CDR3 DNA follows: TGCGCCAGCAGCCAGGAGGGACGGATCACCGGGGAGCTGTTTTTT. Residues: CASSQEGRITGELFF.

The chain employs TRBV10-3 and TRBJ1-2; perhaps TRBD1 as D (5 bases). This CDR3 region has 13 residues. Trimming removed 3 bases from V and 8 bases from J, with 13 bases in between. CDR1 is ENHRY and CDR2 is SYGVKD in the germline V gene. The CDR3 sequence: CAISEGVGLGYTF. CDR3 in DNA: TGTGCCATCAGTGAAGGGGTGGGACTGGGCTACACCTTC.

The chain links TRBV5-4 to TRBJ1-2; 9 nucleotides match TRBD1. The CDR3 loop spans 15 amino acids. The germline gives CDR1 SGHNT, CDR2 YYREEE (reference sequence). V lost 0 bases to trimming and J lost 5 bases; unmatched junction nucleotides: 5. CDR3 in DNA: TGTGCCAGCAGCTTGGGACAGGGGGACGTGTATGGCTACACCTTC. Residues: CASSLGQGDVYGYTF.

The V call is TRBV12-3 or TRBV12-4, the J call TRBJ1-5; perhaps TRBD1 as D (5 bases). Trimming shortened V by 4 bases and J by 5 bases, and 9 bases separated the two germline ends. The CDR3 contains 13 residues. The CDR3, as DNA: TGTGCCAGCAGTTCACAGGTTTATCAGCCCCAGCATTTT. Translating it yields CASSSQVYQPQHF.

The chain joins TRBV3-1 (or the pseudogene TRBV3-2) to TRBJ2-7; no firm D call. The CDR3 is 12 amino acids. V was pared by 2 bases and J by 5 bases, with 7 bases between. CDR1 LGHDT and CDR2 YNNKEL come from the germline V gene (reference sequence). The CDR3 reads CASSQSPHEQYF. The CDR3 DNA is TGTGCCAGCAGCCAAAGTCCCCACGAGCAGTACTTC.

This clone showed up just a few times. V is TRBV18 and J is TRBJ1-4, with a tentative D call TRBD1 (6 bases). The CDR3 spans 15 residues. Trimming removed 5 bases from V and 5 bases from J, with 15 bases in between. Germline-derived CDR1 and CDR2 are KGHSH and LQKENI. The CDR3: CASSITGLKNEKLFF. CDR3 bases: TGTGCCAGCTCAATTACAGGGTTGAAAAATGAAAAACTGTTTTTT.

V gene TRBV5-4 combines with J gene TRBJ2-5; tentative D call: TRBD2 (6 bases). The CDR3 contains 16 residues. Looked up from germline, CDR1 is SGHNT and CDR2 is YYREEE (reference sequence). The V gene lost 0 bases and the J gene lost 1 base, with 13 bases spanning the gap. The CDR3: CASSLGPGTLQETQYF. In DNA form, the CDR3 reads TGTGCCAGCAGCTTGGGGCCTGGGACTCTCCAAGAGACCCAGTACTTC.

V usage is TRBV5-1 and J usage is TRBJ1-4; D uncertain. The CDR3 is made up of 15 amino acids. V was shortened by 0 bases and J by 4 bases, with 10 bases between the two germline ends. CDR1 SGHRS and CDR2 YFSETQ come from the germline V gene. CDR3 in amino acids: CASSLEGRGNEKLFF. CDR3 sequence (DNA): TGCGCCAGCAGCTTGGAGGGTCGCGGTAATGAAAAACTGTTTTTT.

CDR3 residues: CASSLGGAGQPQHF. CDR3 coding DNA: TGTGCCAGCAGTTTGGGAGGGGCGGGTCAGCCCCAGCATTTT. The chain combines TRBV28 with TRBJ1-5, with D tentatively TRBD1 (5 bases). This CDR3 region has 14 residues. Germline V lookup: CDR1 MDHEN, CDR2 SYDVKM. Trimming took 3 bases from V and 6 from J, leaving 12 bases between them.

The chain carries TRBV5-4 and TRBJ1-2; possible D gene TRBD1, 5 bases. The CDR3 runs 16 residues. V was pared by 4 bases and J by 5 bases, with 21 bases between. The germline gives CDR1 SGHNT, CDR2 YYREEE (reference sequence). The CDR3 DNA is TGTGCCAGCAGCCCCCGATCAGGGTTCGGCTTATATGGCTACACCTTC. This encodes CASSPRSGFGLYGYTF.

The CDR3 DNA reads as TGTGCCAGTACCTTGGGAGGGGACCTTCGACTGCCCCAGCATTTT. Its protein product is CASTLGGDLRLPQHF. V usage is TRBV19 and J usage is TRBJ1-5, with D tentatively TRBD1 (5 bases). The CDR3 has 15 residues. Germline V gene data show CDR1 as LNHDA and CDR2 as SQIVND (reference sequence). Trimming stripped 7 bases from V and 9 bases from J, with 22 bases between.

The chain joins TRBV2 to TRBJ2-5, with 7 bases matching TRBD2. The germline V gene encodes CDR1 SNHLY and CDR2 FYNNEI. The length of the CDR3 is 15 residues. V was clipped by 4 bases and J by 6 bases; unmatched bases: 11. The CDR3 region is CASSVGGSVIKTQYF. CDR3 nucleotides: TGTGCCAGCAGTGTGGGCGGGAGTGTCATAAAGACCCAGTACTTC.

The chain carries TRBV28 and TRBJ2-7; D is ambiguous. The CDR3 loop spans 13 amino acids. V gave up 5 bases and J gave up 2 bases, with 10 bases separating them. Germline-derived CDR1 and CDR2 are MDHEN and SYDVKM. The CDR3 loop reads CASSTDITYEQYF. CDR3 DNA sequence: TGTGCCAGCAGTACCGACATTACCTACGAGCAGTACTTC. The full variable domain, rest sourced from reference TRBV28 and TRBJ2-7, is DVKVTQSSRYLVKRTGEKVFLECVQDMDHENMFWYRQDPGLGLRLIYFSYDVKMKEKGDIPEGYSVSREKKERFSLILESASTNQTSMYLCASSTDITYEQYFGPGTRLTVT.

The rearrangement uses TRBV7-6 and TRBJ2-2, with D maybe TRBD1 (5 bases). This CDR3 spans 16 amino acids. The germline V gene has CDR1 SGHVS and CDR2 FNYEAQ. Trimming shortened V by 5 bases and J by 6 bases, and 19 bases separated the two germline ends. CDR3 DNA sequence: TGTGCCAGCAGCCCTCGCCAGGGTATTGAAGCCGGGGAGCTGTTTTTT. Encoded protein: CASSPRQGIEAGELFF. Variable domain in full (rest from reference TRBV7-6 and TRBJ2-2): GAGVSQSPRYKVTKRGQDVALRCDPISGHVSLYWYRQALGQGPEFLTYFNYEAQQDKSGLPNDRFSAERPEGSISTLTIQRTEQRDSAMYRCASSPRQGIEAGELFFGEGSRLTVL.